This record concerns one TCR beta chain sequence. Its antigen is as yet unknown. Repertoires were generated with immunoSEQ multiplex PCR, while TCRdb's copy carries only in-frame clones and drops some. The table shows 95,000 to 150,000 clones, with 90% to 95% occurring only once. The CDR3 is 13 amino acids. V was shortened by 7 bases and J by 4 bases, with 13 bases between the two germline ends. Germline assignment: CDR1 MNHEY and CDR2 SVGAGI. These data originate in a study of OX40 agonist ivuxolimab in advanced cancers. Study summary: Treatment of patients was with ivuxolimab, an agonistic anti-OX40 (CD134) antibody. The dose of intravenous ivuxolimab that patients received every 2 weeks ranged from 0.01 to 10 mg/kg.

General study points: The investigators did not determine what antigen specificity the expanded peripheral T cells had. CD4+ and CD8+ blood T cells expanded clonally by week 6 at 0.1 to 3.0 mg/kg.

The rearrangement joins TRBV6-5 to TRBJ1-2; D is uncertain. The material sequenced was CD4+ or CD8+ T cells sorted from blood, taken in a trial of the OX40 agonist ivuxolimab. The clonotype was recovered from an adult with an advanced solid tumor such as melanoma, head and neck, liver or kidney cancer. The CDR3 spells CASTSGFSYGYTF. CDR3 bases: TGTGCCAGCACCTCCGGGTTCAGCTATGGCTACACCTTC.